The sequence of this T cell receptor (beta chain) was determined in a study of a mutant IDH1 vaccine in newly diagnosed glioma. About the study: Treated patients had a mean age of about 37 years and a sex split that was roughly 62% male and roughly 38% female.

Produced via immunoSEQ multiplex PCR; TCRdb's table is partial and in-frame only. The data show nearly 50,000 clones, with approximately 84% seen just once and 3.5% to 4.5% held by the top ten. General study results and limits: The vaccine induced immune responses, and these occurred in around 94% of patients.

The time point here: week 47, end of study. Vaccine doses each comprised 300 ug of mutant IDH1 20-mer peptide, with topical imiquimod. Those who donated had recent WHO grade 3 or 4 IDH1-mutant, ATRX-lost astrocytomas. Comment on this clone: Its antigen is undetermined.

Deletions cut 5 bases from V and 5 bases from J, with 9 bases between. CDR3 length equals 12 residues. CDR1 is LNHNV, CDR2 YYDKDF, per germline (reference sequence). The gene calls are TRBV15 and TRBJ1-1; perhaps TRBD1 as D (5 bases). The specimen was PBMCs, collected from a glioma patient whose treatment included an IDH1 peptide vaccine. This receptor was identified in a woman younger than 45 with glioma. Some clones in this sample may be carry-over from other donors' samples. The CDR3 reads CATSWGKTEAFF. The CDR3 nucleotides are TGTGCCACCAGCTGGGGGAAAACTGAAGCTTTCTTT. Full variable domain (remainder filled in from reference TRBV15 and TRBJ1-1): DAMVIQNPRYQVTQFGKPVTLSCSQTLNHNVMYWYQQKSSQAPKLLFHYYDKDFNNEADTPDNFQSRRPNTSFCFLDIRSPGLGDTAMYLCATSWGKTEAFFGQGTRLTVV.